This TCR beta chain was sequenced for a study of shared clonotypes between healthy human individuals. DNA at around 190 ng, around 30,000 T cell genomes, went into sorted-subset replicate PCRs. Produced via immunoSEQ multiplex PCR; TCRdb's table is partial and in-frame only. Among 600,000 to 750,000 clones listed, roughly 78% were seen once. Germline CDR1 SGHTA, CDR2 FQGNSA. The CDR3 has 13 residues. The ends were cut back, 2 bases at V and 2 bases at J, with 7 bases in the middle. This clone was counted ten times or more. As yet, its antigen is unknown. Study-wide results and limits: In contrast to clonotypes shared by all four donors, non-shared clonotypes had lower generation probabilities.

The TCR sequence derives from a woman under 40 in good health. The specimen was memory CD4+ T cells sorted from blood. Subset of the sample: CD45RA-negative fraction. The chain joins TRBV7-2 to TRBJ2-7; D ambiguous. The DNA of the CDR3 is TGTGCCAGCAGCTTACAGCCTGCCTACGAGCAGTACTTC. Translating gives CASSLQPAYEQYF. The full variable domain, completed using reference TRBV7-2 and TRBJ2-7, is GAGVSQSPSNKVTEKGKDVELRCDPISGHTALYWYRQSLGQGLEFLIYFQGNSAPDKSGLPSDRFSAERTGGSVSTLTIQRTQQEDSAVYLCASSLQPAYEQYFGPGTRLTVT.